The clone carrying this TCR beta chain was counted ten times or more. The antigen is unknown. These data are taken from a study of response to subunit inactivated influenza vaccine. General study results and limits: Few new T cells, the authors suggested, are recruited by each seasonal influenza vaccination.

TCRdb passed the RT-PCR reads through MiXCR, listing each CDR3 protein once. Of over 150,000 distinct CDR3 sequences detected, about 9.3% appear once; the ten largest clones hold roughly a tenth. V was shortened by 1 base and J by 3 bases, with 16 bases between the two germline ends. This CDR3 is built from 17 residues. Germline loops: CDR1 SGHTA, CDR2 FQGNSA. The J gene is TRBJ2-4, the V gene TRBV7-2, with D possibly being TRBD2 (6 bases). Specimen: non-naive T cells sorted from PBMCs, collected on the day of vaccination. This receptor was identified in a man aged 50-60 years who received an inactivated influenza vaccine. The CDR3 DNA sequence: TGTGCCAGCAGCTTAGGGCTTGGACGGAGGGGCAAAAACATTCAGTACTTC. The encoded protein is CASSLGLGRRGKNIQYF.